A single T cell receptor beta chain is shown here with its context. What it binds is unknown. Treatment was busulfan-fludarabine conditioning, a marrow graft, and cyclophosphamide on days +3 and +4. V was clipped by 1 base and J by 1 base, with 7 bases between them. The CDR3 is 14 amino acids. Germline values: CDR1 MNHEY, CDR2 SVGAGI. Sequencing was performed with immunoSEQ multiplex PCR; in TCRdb, only in-frame clones are kept and a portion is missing. The sample contains about 10,000 clones, about four fifths of which appear only once. The sample originates from a study of T cells after posttransplantation cyclophosphamide. Study-level points and caveats: TRB overlap between skin or GI tissue T cells and blood was limited. Recipient CMV seropositivity and CMV reactivation strongly tracked TRB clonality. Donor CD8+ memory clones often dominated recipient blood repertoires at later times.

V and J are TRBV6-5 and TRBJ1-1; D is unclear. The TCR originated in a female patient in her forties or fifties who received an allogeneic stem cell transplant from a related donor, was CMV-positive, and had no GVHD. Some T cells may have originated in the graft donor. The source was PBMCs, collected about 1,900 days after a stem cell transplant with posttransplant cyclophosphamide. The CDR3 region is CASSYFAGNTEAFF. DNA for the CDR3: TGTGCCAGCAGTTACTTCGCGGGGAACACTGAAGCTTTCTTT.